The 9 T cell receptor beta chains below all came from one sample that was sequenced in a study of cytomegalovirus exposure and HLA in healthy donors. Vbeta (60) and Jbeta (13) primers were used in the PCR. Sequencing was performed with immunoSEQ multiplex PCR; in TCRdb, only in-frame clones are kept and a portion is missing. The repertoire consists of more than 90,000 clones, with approximately 81% occurring once and the leading ten covering around 4.2%. Sequenced sample: PBMCs. The origin of the receptors is a woman in her seventies in good health and CMV-seropositive.

The chain has TRBV6-1 and TRBJ2-2; TRBD1 aligns across 11 bases. In germline, CDR1 is MNHNS, CDR2 SASEGT. The length of the CDR3 is 14 residues. The V gene end was trimmed by 6 bases and the J gene end by 4 bases; junction bases not matched to a gene: 1. This CDR3 is CASRGTGGTGELFF. The DNA for the CDR3 is TGTGCCAGCAGGGGGACAGGGGGCACCGGGGAGCTGTTTTTT.

The genes are TRBV19 and TRBJ2-4, with 10 bases identical to TRBD1. CDR1 is LNHDA and CDR2 is SQIVND in the germline V gene (reference sequence). There are 14 residues in the CDR3. Losses at the gene ends were 11 bases for V and 4 bases for J; bases not matched to a gene: 8. The CDR3 is CAPTGGQGKNIQYF. DNA for the CDR3: TGTGCCCCAACCGGGGGACAGGGGAAAAACATTCAGTACTTC.

The count of this clone is one. This chain links TRBV9 with TRBJ2-7, with D maybe TRBD2 (5 bases). Germline CDR1 reads SGDLS; CDR2 reads YYNGEE. CDR3 length: 14 residues. V lost 0 bases and J lost 2, with 9 bases in between. The CDR3 protein is CASSVGSGPYEQYF. Written as DNA, the CDR3 is TGTGCCAGCAGCGTAGGGAGCGGCCCCTACGAGCAGTACTTC.

The chain has TRBV6-6 and TRBJ1-3; maybe TRBD1 (5 bases). Germline V lookup: CDR1 MNHNY, CDR2 SVGAGI (reference sequence). There are 16 residues in the CDR3. V was cut by 4 bases and J by 2 bases, with 15 bases left in between. CDR3 coding DNA: TGTGCCAGCAGTTCCCTTGGAGGGGTGGCTGGAAACACCATATATTTT. Translation gives CASSSLGGVAGNTIYF.

The chain combines TRBV7-2 with TRBJ2-3; 10 bases agree with TRBD1. V was pared by 1 base and J by 5 bases, with 9 bases of the junction left unmatched. CDR3 length equals 17 residues. CDR1 and CDR2 from the germline V gene are SGHTA and FQGNSA. CDR3 DNA sequence: TGTGCCAGCAGCTTAGTCGGGACAGGGGATAGAAGAGATACGCAGTATTTT. Translating gives CASSLVGTGDRRDTQYF.

The chain carries TRBV19 and TRBJ2-6; perhaps TRBD1 as D (6 bases). From germline, CDR1 is LNHDA and CDR2 SQIVND (reference sequence). The CDR3 sequence is 14 residues long. V dropped 5 bases and J dropped 2 bases, with 7 bases sitting between them. The CDR3 sequence: CASSQGTGANVLTF. In nucleotides, the CDR3 is TGTGCCAGTAGTCAGGGGACTGGGGCCAACGTCCTGACTTTC.

The chain uses TRBV5-8 and TRBJ1-2, with D possibly TRBD1 on 5 matching bases. Germline CDR1 SGHTS, CDR2 YDEGEE. CDR3 length equals 14 residues. Trimming took off 1 base at V and 5 bases at J, with 12 bases between the two ends. The CDR3 nucleotides read TGTGCCAGCAGCTTGTTGGGCCAGGGATATGGCTACACCTTC. Translation: CASSLLGQGYGYTF.

The CDR3 DNA follows: TGCGCCAGCAGCGGCTCTTCCGGGTACAACTCTGGAAACACCATATATTTT. Its translation is CASSGSSGYNSGNTIYF. The chain employs TRBV5-1 and TRBJ1-3; D uncertain. Trimming removed 4 bases at V and 0 bases at J, with 17 bases between. The CDR3 spans 17 residues. The V gene's germline CDR1 is SGHRS and CDR2 YFSETQ.

The CDR3 DNA follows: TGTGCCAGCAGTTACTCCCGGGAGGCCGGGGAGCTGTTTTTT. Translated: CASSYSREAGELFF. J is TRBJ2-2 and V is TRBV6-6; 7 bases are a match to TRBD2. V shed 0 bases and J 6 bases; nucleotides not matched to a gene: 1. Germline CDR1 MNHNY, CDR2 SVGAGI (reference sequence). The CDR3 extends over 14 amino acids.